This T cell receptor (beta chain) was sequenced in a study of CD8+ T cells in alopecia areata. The CDR3 contains 12 residues. Germline CDR1 KGHSH, CDR2 LQKENI. Trimming pared 6 bases from V and 0 bases from J, leaving 5 bases between. Investigators isolated RNA and reverse transcribed it into cDNA to act as the sequencing template. Libraries were prepared by immunoSEQ multiplex PCR; TCRdb keeps only in-frame clonotypes and omits some of them. The sample records more than 90,000 clones, about 60% being singletons. As concerns this clone: Antigen unknown.

PBMCs yielded sorted CD4+ and CD8+ T cells. Findings and limits, study-wide: Elevated clonality characterized lesional scalp relative to normal scalp, particularly in alopecia totalis/universalis.

V usage is TRBV18 and J usage is TRBJ2-5; D uncertain. This sequence originates from a human donor in good health. Sequenced sample: CD4+ T cells sorted from blood. The CDR3 region is CASSRYQETQYF. CDR3 DNA: TGTGCCAGCTCCCGGTACCAAGAGACCCAGTACTTC.